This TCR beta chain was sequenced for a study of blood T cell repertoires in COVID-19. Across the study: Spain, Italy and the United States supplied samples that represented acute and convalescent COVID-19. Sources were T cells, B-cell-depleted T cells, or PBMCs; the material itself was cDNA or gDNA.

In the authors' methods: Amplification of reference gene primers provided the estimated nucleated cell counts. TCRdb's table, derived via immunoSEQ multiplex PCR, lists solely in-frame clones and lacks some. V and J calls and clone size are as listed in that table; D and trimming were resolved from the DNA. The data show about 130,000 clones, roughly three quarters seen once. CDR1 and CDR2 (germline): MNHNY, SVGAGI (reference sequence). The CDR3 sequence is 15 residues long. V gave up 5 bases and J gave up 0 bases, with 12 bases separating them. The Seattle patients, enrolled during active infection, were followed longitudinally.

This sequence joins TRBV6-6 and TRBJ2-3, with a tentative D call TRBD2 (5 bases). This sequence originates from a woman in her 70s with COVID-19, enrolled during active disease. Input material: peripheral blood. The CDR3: CASSPRVSSTDTQYF. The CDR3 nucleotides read TGTGCCAGCAGTCCGCGGGTGTCTAGCACAGATACGCAGTATTTT.